This is a list of T cell receptor beta chains from one sample in a study of T cell changes during pregnancy in multiple sclerosis. Produced via immunoSEQ multiplex PCR; TCRdb's table is partial and in-frame only. This sample carries roughly 93,000 clones, almost 95% of them seen once, and the ten largest clones take 2% to 2.5%. The specimen was peripheral blood, collected after pregnancy. The receptors originated from a female donor with multiple sclerosis, enrolled in a pregnancy study. Both conserved end residues are part of each CDR3. A D gene is named only where the DNA matches it firmly. Rows may omit the clone size; those that give it use once, few, many or a size class.

v_gene: TRBV5-4
j_gene: TRBJ1-2
abundance: -
d_gene: TRBD1
CDR3aa: CASSPGQGGNGYGYTF
CDR3nt: TGTGCCAGCAGCCCGGGACAGGGAGGGAATGGCTATGGCTACACCTTC

v_gene: TRBV7-9
j_gene: TRBJ1-2
abundance: once
d_gene: TRBD1
CDR3aa: CASSFIRQGANYGYTF
CDR3nt: TGTGCCAGCAGCTTCATCCGACAGGGGGCTAACTATGGCTACACCTTC

v_gene: TRBV7-2
j_gene: TRBJ2-2
abundance: -
d_gene: TRBD1
CDR3aa: CATKGQGLYTGELFF
CDR3nt: TGTGCCACCAAAGGACAGGGGCTATACACCGGGGAGCTGTTTTTT

v_gene: TRBV11-2
j_gene: TRBJ1-1
abundance: -
d_gene: TRBD1
CDR3aa: CASSPRGTGGSEAFF
CDR3nt: TGTGCCAGCAGCCCTCGGGGGACAGGGGGCTCTGAAGCTTTCTTT

v_gene: TRBV27
j_gene: TRBJ2-7
abundance: -
d_gene: TRBD1
CDR3aa: CASIPLSGTGAGEQYF
CDR3nt: TGTGCCAGCATCCCGCTATCTGGTACAGGGGCGGGTGAGCAGTACTTC

v_gene: TRBV7-9
j_gene: TRBJ1-4
abundance: -
d_gene: -
CDR3aa: CASSLIAGRFSEKLFF
CDR3nt: TGTGCCAGCAGCTTAATTGCAGGGCGGTTCTCTGAAAAACTGTTTTTT

v_gene: TRBV2
j_gene: TRBJ2-3
abundance: -
d_gene: -
CDR3aa: CASIPGVVADTQYF
CDR3nt: TGTGCCAGCATCCCGGGGGTTGTCGCAGATACGCAGTATTTT

v_gene: TRBV10-3
j_gene: TRBJ1-1
abundance: -
d_gene: -
CDR3aa: CAISDPTEMNTEAFF
CDR3nt: TGTGCCATCAGTGACCCGACAGAGATGAACACTGAAGCTTTCTTT

v_gene: TRBV27
j_gene: TRBJ2-7
abundance: once
d_gene: TRBD2
CDR3aa: CASSPPPGGDKQYF
CDR3nt: TGTGCCAGCAGTCCCCCCCCCGGGGGGGATAAGCAGTACTTC

v_gene: TRBV6-5
j_gene: TRBJ1-5
abundance: -
d_gene: -
CDR3aa: CASSLGHDDQPQHF
CDR3nt: TGTGCCAGCAGTTTGGGCCACGACGATCAGCCCCAGCATTTT

v_gene: TRBV11-1
j_gene: TRBJ2-7
abundance: -
d_gene: -
CDR3aa: CASSSRGDYEQYF
CDR3nt: TGTGCCAGCAGCTCTCGGGGAGACTACGAGCAGTACTTC

v_gene: TRBV7-3
j_gene: TRBJ2-2
abundance: -
d_gene: -
CDR3aa: CASSRQTGVITTGELFF
CDR3nt: TGTGCCAGCAGCAGACAGACAGGCGTAATCACAACCGGGGAGCTGTTTTTT

v_gene: TRBV18
j_gene: TRBJ2-3
abundance: -
d_gene: -
CDR3aa: CASSPLEEEQYF
CDR3nt: TGTGCCAGCTCACCCTTAGAGGAGGAGCAGTATTTT

v_gene: TRBV6-6
j_gene: TRBJ1-1
abundance: -
d_gene: -
CDR3aa: CASNQRARGAEAFF
CDR3nt: TGTGCCAGCAACCAACGGGCCAGGGGCGCTGAAGCTTTCTTT

v_gene: TRBV7-2
j_gene: TRBJ2-2
abundance: -
d_gene: TRBD2
CDR3aa: CASSLKASGGLNTGELFF
CDR3nt: TGTGCCAGCAGCTTAAAAGCTAGCGGGGGATTGAACACCGGGGAGCTGTTTTTT

v_gene: TRBV5-4
j_gene: TRBJ2-1
abundance: -
d_gene: -
CDR3aa: CASSFERPSSYNEQFF
CDR3nt: TGTGCCAGCAGCTTCGAGCGCCCCAGCTCCTACAATGAGCAGTTCTTC

v_gene: TRBV9
j_gene: TRBJ2-2
abundance: few
d_gene: TRBD2
CDR3aa: CASSVVAGGPTGRELFF
CDR3nt: TGTGCCAGCAGCGTAGTAGCGGGGGGACCCACCGGCAGGGAGCTGTTTTTT

v_gene: TRBV2
j_gene: TRBJ1-2
abundance: -
d_gene: TRBD1
CDR3aa: CASSSGTGTSGYTF
CDR3nt: TGTGCCAGCAGTTCCGGGACAGGGACCTCTGGCTACACCTTC

v_gene: TRBV14
j_gene: TRBJ1-1
abundance: -
d_gene: -
CDR3aa: CASSPPQGLWTEAFF
CDR3nt: TGTGCCAGCAGCCCACCACAGGGCCTATGGACTGAAGCTTTCTTT

v_gene: TRBV19
j_gene: TRBJ1-1
abundance: once
d_gene: -
CDR3aa: CASSRTRGDTEAFF
CDR3nt: TGTGCCAGTAGTAGGACCCGGGGAGACACTGAAGCTTTCTTT

v_gene: TRBV6-6
j_gene: TRBJ1-6
abundance: medium-sized
d_gene: -
CDR3aa: CASSSTENSPLHF
CDR3nt: TGTGCCAGCAGTTCGACAGAGAATTCACCCCTCCACTTT

v_gene: TRBV2
j_gene: TRBJ2-1
abundance: once
d_gene: TRBD1
CDR3aa: CASSEMDRGWDNEQFF
CDR3nt: TGTGCCAGCAGTGAAATGGACAGGGGATGGGACAATGAGCAGTTCTTC

v_gene: TRBV7-3
j_gene: TRBJ2-1
abundance: -
d_gene: TRBD2
CDR3aa: CASGLTSGGSAKFF
CDR3nt: TGTGCCAGCGGATTGACTAGCGGGGGGTCTGCTAAGTTCTTC

v_gene: TRBV19
j_gene: TRBJ1-5
abundance: -
d_gene: TRBD1
CDR3aa: CASSTGGGYYQPQHF
CDR3nt: TGTGCCAGTAGTACAGGGGGCGGATACTATCAGCCCCAGCATTTT

v_gene: TRBV19
j_gene: TRBJ2-2
abundance: few
d_gene: -
CDR3aa: CATLEGPANTGELFF
CDR3nt: TGTGCCACCTTAGAGGGCCCTGCGAACACCGGGGAGCTGTTTTTT

v_gene: TRBV9
j_gene: TRBJ1-3
abundance: -
d_gene: -
CDR3aa: CASSVAPRPRDTIYF
CDR3nt: TGTGCCAGCAGCGTAGCCCCCAGGCCGCGGGACACCATATATTTT

v_gene: TRBV7-9
j_gene: TRBJ2-1
abundance: once
d_gene: TRBD2
CDR3aa: CASSGRLAGDGVYNEQFF
CDR3nt: TGTGCCAGCAGCGGACGACTAGCGGGAGACGGGGTCTACAATGAGCAGTTCTTC

v_gene: TRBV7-2
j_gene: TRBJ1-4
abundance: once
d_gene: TRBD1
CDR3aa: CASRRTQGANEKLFF
CDR3nt: TGTGCCAGCAGGCGTACACAGGGGGCTAATGAAAAACTGTTTTTT

v_gene: TRBV2
j_gene: TRBJ2-1
abundance: -
d_gene: -
CDR3aa: CASSQGLADHNEQFF
CDR3nt: TGTGCCAGCTCCCAGGGGCTAGCGGATCACAATGAGCAGTTCTTC

v_gene: TRBV7-2
j_gene: TRBJ2-1
abundance: -
d_gene: -
CDR3aa: CASSPRGSHYNEQFF
CDR3nt: TGTGCCAGCAGCCCTCGGGGGTCCCATTACAATGAGCAGTTCTTC

v_gene: TRBV5-1
j_gene: TRBJ1-6
abundance: -
d_gene: TRBD1
CDR3aa: CASSLRGQGSYNSPLHF
CDR3nt: TGCGCCAGCAGCTTGAGGGGACAGGGCTCCTATAATTCACCCCTCCACTTT

v_gene: TRBV7-2
j_gene: TRBJ2-3
abundance: -
d_gene: TRBD2
CDR3aa: CASSPGLAGEDTPDTQYF
CDR3nt: TGTGCCAGCAGCCCCGGACTAGCGGGGGAAGATACCCCAGATACGCAGTATTTT

v_gene: TRBV5-6
j_gene: TRBJ2-7
abundance: -
d_gene: TRBD1
CDR3aa: CASRGDRAYEQYF
CDR3nt: TGTGCCAGCAGAGGGGACAGGGCGTACGAGCAGTACTTC

v_gene: TRBV6-6
j_gene: TRBJ1-6
abundance: -
d_gene: -
CDR3aa: CASSSAVSNSPLHF
CDR3nt: TGTGCCAGCAGTTCGGCGGTTTCTAATTCACCCCTCCACTTT

v_gene: TRBV4-2
j_gene: TRBJ1-2
abundance: -
d_gene: -
CDR3aa: CASSQDSSGDYGYTF
CDR3nt: TGTGCCAGCAGCCAAGATTCCTCCGGTGACTATGGCTACACCTTC

v_gene: TRBV7-9
j_gene: TRBJ2-3
abundance: -
d_gene: TRBD2
CDR3aa: CASSPGTSGNTQYF
CDR3nt: TGTGCCAGCAGCCCGGGGACTAGCGGGAATACGCAGTATTTT

v_gene: TRBV18
j_gene: TRBJ2-7
abundance: -
d_gene: -
CDR3aa: CASSVREHLYEQYF
CDR3nt: TGTGCCAGCTCAGTCCGGGAGCACCTTTACGAGCAGTACTTC

v_gene: TRBV9
j_gene: TRBJ2-1
abundance: -
d_gene: TRBD1
CDR3aa: CASSDQGDEQFF
CDR3nt: TGTGCCAGCAGCGATCAGGGGGACGAGCAGTTCTTC

v_gene: TRBV7-9
j_gene: TRBJ2-3
abundance: -
d_gene: -
CDR3aa: CASSLAGRGLGTDTQYF
CDR3nt: TGTGCCAGCAGCTTAGCGGGTAGGGGCCTAGGGACAGATACGCAGTATTTT

v_gene: TRBV19
j_gene: TRBJ1-5
abundance: -
d_gene: -
CDR3aa: CASSIERLGQPQHF
CDR3nt: TGTGCCAGTAGTATAGAGAGGTTGGGTCAGCCCCAGCATTTT

v_gene: TRBV19
j_gene: TRBJ1-2
abundance: -
d_gene: -
CDR3aa: CASTADGGFLRGYTF
CDR3nt: TGTGCCAGTACCGCTGACGGGGGGTTTTTGAGAGGCTACACCTTC

v_gene: TRBV30
j_gene: TRBJ1-1
abundance: -
d_gene: TRBD1
CDR3aa: CAWNRKNRGAAFF
CDR3nt: TGTGCCTGGAATCGAAAAAACAGGGGGGCAGCTTTCTTT

v_gene: TRBV11-2
j_gene: TRBJ1-2
abundance: -
d_gene: TRBD1
CDR3aa: CASSQPTGGHGYTF
CDR3nt: TGTGCCAGCAGCCAGCCGACAGGGGGACATGGCTACACCTTC

v_gene: TRBV5-1
j_gene: TRBJ1-3
abundance: -
d_gene: -
CDR3aa: CASSFGSSGNTIYF
CDR3nt: TGCGCCAGCAGCTTTGGTAGCTCTGGAAACACCATATATTTT

v_gene: TRBV5-6
j_gene: TRBJ1-4
abundance: -
d_gene: TRBD1
CDR3aa: CASSWGQYSLEANEKLFF
CDR3nt: TGTGCCAGCAGCTGGGGACAGTATTCACTGGAGGCGAATGAAAAACTGTTTTTT

v_gene: TRBV7-2
j_gene: TRBJ1-4
abundance: -
d_gene: -
CDR3aa: CASSLNAPPGEKLFF
CDR3nt: TGTGCCAGCAGCTTAAATGCCCCACCGGGGGAAAAACTGTTTTTT

v_gene: TRBV9
j_gene: TRBJ2-1
abundance: -
d_gene: TRBD2
CDR3aa: CASSVASGANEQFF
CDR3nt: TGTGCCAGCAGCGTAGCTAGCGGGGCAAATGAGCAGTTCTTC

v_gene: TRBV11-2
j_gene: TRBJ1-5
abundance: -
d_gene: TRBD1
CDR3aa: CASSLEGTGNQPQHF
CDR3nt: TGTGCCAGCAGCTTAGAAGGGACAGGCAATCAGCCCCAGCATTTT

v_gene: TRBV19
j_gene: TRBJ1-2
abundance: -
d_gene: TRBD1
CDR3aa: CASTGQGYGYTF
CDR3nt: TGTGCCAGTACGGGACAGGGGTATGGCTACACCTTC